Listed below are T cell receptor beta chains from one sample, sequenced in a study of molecular identifiers for immune sequencing clone quantification. TCRdb re-called the PCR reads through MiXCR, storing one row per CDR3 protein. This sample has about 630,000 distinct CDR3 sequences, with 25% found just once. The sequenced material came from naive CD8+ T cells from blood, with Jurkat cell RNA spiked in. The receptor set was obtained from a human donor in good health. Some libraries in this study had Jurkat cell RNA spiked in. Both conserved end residues are part of each CDR3. The D gene is left open where the match is weak. For some rows the clone size is stated as once, few or many, or as a class when expanded; others skip it.

TRBV27,TRBJ2-5,-,14,-,CASSFVGEAETQYF,TGTGCCAGCAGTTTTGTGGGAGAGGCGGAGACCCAGTACTTC
TRBV29-1,TRBJ1-1,many,11,-,CSVVGNTEAFF,TGCAGCGTTGTGGGGAACACTGAAGCTTTCTTT
TRBV9,TRBJ2-7,many,12,TRBD1,CASSGDSYEQYF,TGTGCCAGCAGTGGGGACAGCTACGAGCAGTACTTC
TRBV27,TRBJ2-4,few,13,-,CASRGSSWGIQYF,TGTGCCAGCAGGGGGAGTAGTTGGGGCATTCAGTACTTC
TRBV4-1,TRBJ1-5,few,13,-,CASSQARNQPQHF,TGCGCCAGCAGCCAAGCCAGGAATCAGCCCCAGCATTTT
TRBV20-1,TRBJ2-1,-,10,-,CSASVNEQFF,TGCAGTGCTAGCGTCAATGAGCAGTTCTTC
TRBV6-5,TRBJ1-2,many,17,TRBD1,CASSYSRTGIINYGYTF,TGTGCCAGCAGTTACTCTAGGACAGGAATTATCAACTATGGCTACACCTTC
TRBV7-9,TRBJ2-2,few,15,-,CASRSGHANTGELFF,TGTGCCAGCAGGAGCGGACACGCGAACACCGGGGAGCTGTTTTTT
TRBV7-9,TRBJ2-7,few,15,TRBD1,CASSSRGTGFSEQYF,TGTGCCAGCAGCTCTCGAGGGACAGGTTTCTCCGAGCAGTACTTC
TRBV5-6,TRBJ1-1,many,13,-,CASSSGRKPEAFF,TGTGCCAGCAGCTCGGGGAGGAAGCCTGAAGCTTTCTTT
TRBV15,TRBJ1-2,-,16,TRBD1,CATSREREGAGYGYTF,TGTGCCACCAGCAGAGAGAGAGAGGGGGCAGGGTATGGCTACACCTTC
TRBV5-1,TRBJ1-1,few,13,-,CASSLLVGAEAFF,TGCGCCAGCAGCCTTCTGGTGGGGGCTGAAGCTTTCTTT
TRBV3-1,TRBJ2-2,-,16,-,CASSQDQGLGTEELFF,TGTGCCAGCAGCCAAGATCAGGGATTGGGCACCGAGGAGCTGTTTTTT
TRBV9,TRBJ2-7,-,15,TRBD1,CASSVWGQGVYEQYF,TGTGCCAGCAGCGTATGGGGACAGGGGGTCTACGAGCAGTACTTC
TRBV3-1,TRBJ1-2,-,14,TRBD1,CASSQFPDRDGYTF,TGTGCCAGCAGCCAATTCCCGGACAGGGATGGCTACACCTTC
TRBV4-1,TRBJ2-1,-,14,TRBD2,CASSQSIAGNEQFF,TGCGCCAGCAGCCAATCCATAGCGGGGAATGAGCAGTTCTTC
TRBV9,TRBJ2-5,-,16,TRBD2,CASSVTAGGPGETQYF,TGTGCCAGCAGCGTGACAGCGGGAGGGCCGGGGGAGACCCAGTACTTC
TRBV7-2,TRBJ1-2,many,16,-,CASSLTLFGQLYGYTF,TGTGCCAGCAGCTTAACTCTTTTTGGACAGCTATATGGCTACACCTTC
TRBV4-1,TRBJ1-6,-,18,TRBD1,CASSQDLRDRGYNSPLHF,TGCGCCAGCAGCCAAGATCTTCGGGACAGGGGATATAATTCACCCCTCCACTTT
TRBV4-3,TRBJ1-2,many,15,TRBD1,CASSEGQGQAYGYTF,TGCGCCAGCAGCGAAGGACAGGGGCAAGCCTATGGCTACACCTTC
TRBV7-9,TRBJ2-1,few,14,-,CASSVAGGYNEQFF,TGTGCCAGCAGCGTCGCCGGGGGCTACAATGAGCAGTTCTTC
TRBV27,TRBJ2-3,few,15,-,CATLLWQGSTDTQYF,TGTGCCACCCTTTTATGGCAGGGTAGCACAGATACGCAGTATTTT
TRBV29-1,TRBJ1-1,-,12,-,CSVRQWSTAAFF,TGCAGCGTTAGACAGTGGAGCACTGCCGCTTTCTTT
TRBV19,TRBJ2-7,-,12,-,CASSIGPNEQYF,TGTGCCAGTAGTATCGGCCCCAACGAGCAGTACTTC
TRBV6-5,TRBJ1-1,many,14,-,CASNGRGDNTEAFF,TGTGCCAGCAATGGCAGGGGAGACAACACTGAAGCTTTCTTT
TRBV27,TRBJ2-5,many,14,-,CASSLSLPQETQYF,TGTGCCAGCAGTTTATCCCTTCCTCAAGAGACCCAGTACTTC
TRBV7-9,TRBJ2-7,few,16,TRBD2,CASTNLGGTSSYEQYF,TGTGCCAGCACCAACCTGGGGGGGACTAGCTCCTACGAGCAGTACTTC